This T cell receptor beta chain was sequenced in a study of blood T cell repertoires in COVID-19. The method was immunoSEQ multiplex PCR; TCRdb's version includes in-frame clones alone and lacks a portion of them. The data contain hundreds of thousands of clones, around nine tenths of them singletons. This clone came up once. Germline values: CDR1 MNHEY, CDR2 SVGAGI. CDR3 length: 11 amino acids. V trimming: 11 bases; J trimming: 7 bases; junction bases outside the gene matches: 7. The chain has TRBV6-5 and TRBJ1-2; 7 bases fit TRBD1. Sequenced sample: peripheral blood. The TCR comes from a woman aged 30 to 39 with COVID-19, enrolled during active disease. The CDR3 DNA follows: TGTGCCGCAGGACAGGAGGGTGGCTACACCTTC. Translation: CAAGQEGGYTF.